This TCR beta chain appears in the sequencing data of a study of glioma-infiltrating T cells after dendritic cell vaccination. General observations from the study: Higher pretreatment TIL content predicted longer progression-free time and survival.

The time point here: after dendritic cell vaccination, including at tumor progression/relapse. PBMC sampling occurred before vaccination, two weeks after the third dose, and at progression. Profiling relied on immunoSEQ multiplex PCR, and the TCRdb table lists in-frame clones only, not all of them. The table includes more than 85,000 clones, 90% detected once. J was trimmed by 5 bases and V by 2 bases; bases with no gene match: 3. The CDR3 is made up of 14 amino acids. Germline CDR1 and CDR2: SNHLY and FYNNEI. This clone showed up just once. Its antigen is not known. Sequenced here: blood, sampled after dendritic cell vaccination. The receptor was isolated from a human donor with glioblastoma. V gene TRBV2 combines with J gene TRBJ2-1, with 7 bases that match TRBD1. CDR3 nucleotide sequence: TGTGCCAGCAGTGAACAGGGGGAGCACAATGAGCAGTTCTTC. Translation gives CASSEQGEHNEQFF.